These 27 T cell receptor beta chains were sequenced from one sample in a study of early T cells in non-severe SARS-CoV-2 infection. In TCRdb, the 5' RACE reads were re-called with MiXCR into one record per CDR3 protein. This sample carries about 60,000 distinct CDR3 sequences, over 9.5% of them seen once, and the ten largest clones take 4.8%. Material: whole blood. These TCRs come from an adult who was a healthcare worker with PCR-confirmed SARS-CoV-2 infection or an uninfected control (not recorded which).

This clonotype was seen a few times. The chain is built from TRBV2 and TRBJ2-4, with a tentative D call TRBD1 (6 bases). Looked up from germline, CDR1 is SNHLY and CDR2 is FYNNEI. The CDR3 consists of 16 residues. V lost 4 bases, J lost 0 bases, and 13 bases lay in between. CDR3 protein: CASSGGQTIAKNIQYF. CDR3 nucleotide sequence: TGTGCCAGCAGTGGCGGACAGACTATAGCCAAAAACATTCAGTACTTC. The variable domain in full, with the rest retrieved from reference TRBV2 and TRBJ2-4, is EPEVTQTPSHQVTQMGQEVILRCVPISNHLYFYWYRQILGQKVEFLVSFYNNEISEKSEIFDDQFSVERPDGSNFTLKIRSTKLEDSAMYFCASSGGQTIAKNIQYFGAGTRLSVL.

This clonotype was seen a handful of times. CDR3 protein: CASTRQVSLYEQYF. The CDR3 DNA follows: TGTGCCAGCACAAGACAGGTCTCCCTCTACGAGCAGTACTTC. The rearrangement uses TRBV6-2 or TRBV6-3 and TRBJ2-7, with TRBD1 as a possible D gene (6 bases). Trimming cost V 7 bases and J 3 bases, with 16 bases left between them. Germline CDR1 reads MNHEY; CDR2 reads SVGEGT. The CDR3 contains 14 residues.

The chain couples TRBV6-1 to TRBJ1-2, with a weak D call TRBD1 (5 bases). V shed 6 bases and J shed 4 bases, with 15 bases lying between them. The CDR3 runs to 14 residues. Germline V gene sequence: CDR1 MNHNS, CDR2 SASEGT. In nucleotides, the CDR3 is TGTGCCAGCAGCCCACCAGGGACGGGCTATGGCTACACCTTC. It yields the protein CASSPPGTGYGYTF.

This clonotype was recorded many times. V and J are TRBV4-1 and TRBJ2-7, with TRBD1 matching 8 bases. V gave up 1 base and J gave up 7 bases; unmatched junction bases: 21. Looked up from germline, CDR1 is MGHRA and CDR2 is YSYEKL. This CDR3 spans 19 amino acids. The chain's CDR3 is CASSQVWVPGTGIFGEQYF. In DNA, the CDR3 is TGCGCCAGCAGCCAAGTCTGGGTGCCTGGGACAGGTATTTTCGGGGAGCAGTACTTC.

This clonotype has a handful of counts. V usage is TRBV10-1 and J usage is TRBJ2-5; possibly TRBD1 for D (6 bases). The CDR3 consists of 14 residues. The germline V gene encodes CDR1 WNHNN and CDR2 SYGVQD (reference sequence). Deletions cut 5 bases from V and 4 bases from J, with 14 bases between. CDR3 in DNA: TGCGCCAGCAGTTCTACAGGGCTATCAGAGACCCAGTACTTC. Translated, it gives CASSSTGLSETQYF.

This clonotype has just a few counts. The chain combines TRBV7-9 with TRBJ2-3; no reliable D call. CDR1 and CDR2 (germline): SEHNR, FQNEAQ (reference sequence). This CDR3 comprises 20 residues. V was trimmed by 0 bases and J by 8 bases, leaving 30 bases between them. The DNA for the CDR3 is TGTGCCAGCAGCTTAGCCCCTACTTATACAACTGAAATGATGGTTGGTACGCAGTATTTT. Amino acid sequence: CASSLAPTYTTEMMVGTQYF.

This clonotype was seen ten or more times. The V gene is TRBV7-9, the J gene TRBJ1-3, with D unresolved. This CDR3 has 15 residues. V dropped 5 bases and J dropped 15 bases, with 26 bases sitting between them. Germline V gene lookup returns CDR1 SEHNR and CDR2 FQNEAQ (reference sequence). CDR3 loop: CASSPDSGNTNKPYF. CDR3 bases: TGTGCCAGCAGCCCCGACTCTGGAAACACGAACAAACCATATTTT.

With respect to this clonotype: A read error may account for a junction end that differs from germline. The chain carries TRBV2 and TRBJ2-5; D call uncertain. Germline loops: CDR1 SNHLY, CDR2 FYNNEI. The CDR3 runs to 14 residues. The CDR3: CASSVITMQGTQYF. DNA for the CDR3: TGTGCCAGCAGTGTGATAACTATGCAAGGGACCCAGTACTTC.

Only one count was recorded for this clonotype. The chain employs TRBV28 and TRBJ2-1; TRBD2 matches 7 bases. There are 16 residues in the CDR3. CDR1 is MDHEN, CDR2 SYDVKM, per germline. Trimming at V came to 3 bases and at J to 9 bases, leaving 14 bases not matched to a gene. The CDR3 loop reads CASSLGTIAIEGEQFF. The DNA for the CDR3 is TGTGCCAGCAGTTTGGGGACTATAGCTATTGAGGGTGAGCAGTTCTTC.

This clonotype was observed a few times. The CDR3 reads CASIRLAGGYNEQFF. The CDR3 nucleotides read TGCGCCAGCATTCGACTAGCGGGGGGATACAATGAGCAGTTCTTC. The chain is built from TRBV10-1 and TRBJ2-1; TRBD2 aligns across 13 bases. CDR3 length: 15 residues. V trimming: 7 bases; J trimming: 4 bases; junction bases outside the gene matches: 4. Germline CDR1 and CDR2: WNHNN and SYGVQD (reference sequence).

The chain is built from TRBV7-9 and TRBJ1-5; D perhaps matches TRBD1 (5 bases). The CDR3 totals 16 residues. V was trimmed by 5 bases and J by 1 base, leaving 15 bases between them. The germline CDR1 and CDR2 sequences are SEHNR and FQNEAQ (reference sequence). The CDR3 DNA is TGTGCCAGCAGCCTAAGCGGGACGGTCAGCAATCAGCCCCAGCATTTT. It yields the protein CASSLSGTVSNQPQHF.

This clonotype came up a few times. The V gene is TRBV3-1, the J gene TRBJ2-7, with TRBD2 identical over 9 bases. The CDR3 is made up of 14 amino acids. Trimming removed 4 bases from V and 2 bases from J; junction bases left unmatched: 3. The V gene's germline CDR1 is LGHDT and CDR2 YNNKEL (reference sequence). The CDR3 loop is CASSRTSVTYEQYF. The CDR3 DNA follows: TGTGCCAGCAGCCGGACTAGCGTGACCTACGAGCAGTACTTC.

In this sample, this clonotype turned up a few times. This chain uses TRBV3-1 with TRBJ2-5; D is possibly TRBD1 (5 bases). Trimming stripped 0 bases from V and 9 bases from J, with 8 bases between. CDR3 length: 12 amino acids. Per the germline V gene, CDR1 is LGHDT and CDR2 is YNNKEL (reference sequence). The DNA of the CDR3 is TGTGCCAGCAGCCAAGAAGGCAGGGCCCAGTACTTC. Translating gives CASSQEGRAQYF.

The chain uses TRBV7-9 and TRBJ2-3, with TRBD2 identical over 9 bases. The CDR3 is 15 amino acids. The V gene end was trimmed by 1 base and the J gene end by 2 bases; junction bases not matched to a gene: 1. The germline gives CDR1 SEHNR, CDR2 FQNEAQ (reference sequence). CDR3 sequence (DNA): TGTGCCAGCAGCTTAGAGGGACTAGCCACAGATACGCAGTATTTT. It is translated as CASSLEGLATDTQYF.

The J gene is TRBJ2-1, the V gene TRBV4-2; perhaps TRBD1 as D (6 bases). The V and J ends lost 4 bases and 7 bases respectively, with 20 bases between them. CDR3 length: 16 amino acids. Looked up from germline, CDR1 is LGHNA and CDR2 is YNFKEQ. The CDR3 sequence: CASSRTYKDSGNEQFF. The CDR3, as DNA: TGTGCCAGCAGCCGTACGTATAAGGACAGTGGGAATGAGCAGTTCTTC.

At least ten counts were recorded for this clonotype. The chain employs TRBV7-2 and TRBJ1-2, with unresolved D. Trimming took off 5 bases at V and 4 bases at J, with 14 bases between the two ends. Per germline, CDR1 SGHTA and CDR2 FQGNSA. The CDR3 contains 14 residues. The DNA of the CDR3 is TGTGCCAGCAGCCTAGACAACGCGGGCTATGGCTACACCTTC. The encoded protein is CASSLDNAGYGYTF.

The chain recombines TRBV9 with TRBJ2-6; 8 bases are a match to TRBD1. Trimming cost V 3 bases and J 6 bases; bases outside gene matches: 5. Germline values: CDR1 SGDLS, CDR2 YYNGEE. This CDR3 has 15 residues. CDR3 sequence reads: CASSGQGPEANVLTF. CDR3 coding DNA: TGTGCCAGCAGCGGACAGGGGCCCGAGGCCAACGTCCTGACTTTC.

This clonotype was observed a few times. CDR3 sequence reads: CASSHLPPTEAFF. Here the CDR3 DNA reads TGTGCCAGCAGCCATCTCCCGCCCACTGAAGCTTTCTTT. This chain joins TRBV3-1 and TRBJ1-1, with D unresolved. Trimming removed 3 bases at V and 4 bases at J, with 9 bases between. The germline gives CDR1 LGHDT, CDR2 YNNKEL (reference sequence). This CDR3 region has 13 residues. Using reference TRBV3-1 and TRBJ1-1 for the parts outside the CDR3, the full variable domain is DTAVSQTPKYLVTQMGNDKSIKCEQNLGHDTMYWYKQDSKKFLKIMFSYNNKELIINETVPNRFSPKSPDKAHLNLHINSLELGDSAVYFCASSHLPPTEAFFGQGTRLTVV.

This clonotype has a count of ten or more. The chain joins TRBV7-9 to TRBJ1-6; possible D gene TRBD1, 5 bases. This CDR3 region has 15 residues. The V and J ends lost 6 bases and 10 bases respectively, with 19 bases between them. Germline CDR1 is SEHNR and CDR2 is FQNEAQ (reference sequence). The CDR3 DNA reads TGTGCCAGCAGTCCTGGACTAGGGGTTGGGTCACCCCTCCACTTT. Protein sequence: CASSPGLGVGSPLHF.

The V and J genes are TRBV5-6 and TRBJ2-5; 7 bases align to TRBD1. The CDR3 has 14 amino acids. The germline V gene has CDR1 SGHDT and CDR2 YYEEEE. The ends lost 2 bases at V and 6 bases at J; junction bases unmatched: 7. DNA of the CDR3: TGTGCCAGCAGCTTTAGACAGGGCAAAAAGACCCAGTACTTC. Its protein product is CASSFRQGKKTQYF.

In the case of this clonotype: This clone may be a read error of a much larger clone one base away. V is TRBV12-3 or TRBV12-4 and J is TRBJ1-5; possible D gene TRBD1, 5 bases. This CDR3 region has 15 residues. CDR3 sequence reads: CTSSFGDHSNQPQHF. CDR3 in DNA: TGTACCAGCAGTTTTGGGGACCATAGCAATCAGCCCCAGCATTTT.

V and J are TRBV7-9 and TRBJ2-1, with TRBD2 matching over 11 bases. The CDR3 runs to 16 residues. Germline-derived CDR1 and CDR2 are SEHNR and FQNEAQ (reference sequence). After removal of 4 bases from V and 6 bases from J, the junction contained 8 bases not matched to a gene. The CDR3 is CASSSPPLAGVNEQFF. The CDR3 DNA is TGTGCCAGCAGCTCCCCGCCACTAGCGGGAGTCAATGAGCAGTTCTTC.

Only a few counts were recorded for this clonotype. The V gene is TRBV7-2, the J gene TRBJ2-7; TRBD2 might be the D (7 bases). V gave up 0 bases and J gave up 4 bases, with 10 bases separating them. Germline V CDR1 and CDR2: SGHTA, FQGNSA. The CDR3 runs 14 residues. CDR3 DNA sequence: TGTGCCAGCAGCTTAGCGGGGGGGCAATACGAGCAGTACTTC. This gives the protein CASSLAGGQYEQYF. Based on the CDR3 plus reference TRBV7-2 and TRBJ2-7, the full variable domain is GAGVSQSPSNKVTEKGKDVELRCDPISGHTALYWYRQSLGQGLEFLIYFQGNSAPDKSGLPSDRFSAERTGGSVSTLTIQRTQQEDSAVYLCASSLAGGQYEQYFGPGTRLTVT.

The chain is built from TRBV3-1 and TRBJ1-2; D is ambiguous. The CDR3 totals 12 residues. Germline V gives CDR1 LGHDT, CDR2 YNNKEL (reference sequence). Trimming removed 6 bases at V and 1 base at J, with 6 bases between. CDR3 nucleotide sequence: TGTGCCAGCAGTACCTTTAACTATGGCTACACCTTC. Its protein product is CASSTFNYGYTF.

This clonotype was detected a few times. The chain couples TRBV9 to TRBJ2-2; weak D call: TRBD1 (5 bases). V gave up 2 bases and J gave up 4 bases, with 12 bases separating them. The CDR3 is made up of 15 amino acids. Germline V lookup: CDR1 SGDLS, CDR2 YYNGEE. The CDR3 DNA follows: TGTGCCAGCAGCGTTGTCCCAGGGTCCACCGGGGAGCTGTTTTTT. It is translated as CASSVVPGSTGELFF.

This clonotype appeared a few times. This chain joins TRBV11-2 and TRBJ1-5; D perhaps matches TRBD1 (6 bases). The V end lost 2 bases, the J end lost 5 bases, and 13 bases lay between the germline ends. The germline V gene encodes CDR1 SGHAT and CDR2 FQNNGV. This CDR3 spans 15 amino acids. The CDR3: CASSLSGTHYQPQHF. For the CDR3, the DNA is TGTGCCAGCAGCTTAAGTGGGACACACTATCAGCCCCAGCATTTT.

This clonotype has just a few counts. The rearrangement uses TRBV12-3 or TRBV12-4 and TRBJ1-5, with 10 bases that match TRBD1. The CDR3 is 15 amino acids. After removal of 6 bases from V and 2 bases from J, the junction contained 4 bases not matched to a gene. The CDR3 is CASREGTGGNQPQHF. The CDR3 nucleotides read TGTGCCAGCAGGGAAGGGACAGGGGGCAATCAGCCCCAGCATTTT.